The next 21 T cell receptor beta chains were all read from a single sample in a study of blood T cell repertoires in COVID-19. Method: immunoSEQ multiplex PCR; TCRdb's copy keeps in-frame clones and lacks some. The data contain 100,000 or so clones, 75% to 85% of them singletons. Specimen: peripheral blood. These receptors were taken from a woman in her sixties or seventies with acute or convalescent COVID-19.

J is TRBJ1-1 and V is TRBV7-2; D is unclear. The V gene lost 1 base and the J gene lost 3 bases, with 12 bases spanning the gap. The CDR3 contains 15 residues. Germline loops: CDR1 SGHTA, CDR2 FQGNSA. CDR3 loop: CASSLGEVSHTEAFF. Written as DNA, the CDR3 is TGTGCCAGCAGCTTAGGGGAGGTCTCTCACACTGAAGCTTTCTTT.

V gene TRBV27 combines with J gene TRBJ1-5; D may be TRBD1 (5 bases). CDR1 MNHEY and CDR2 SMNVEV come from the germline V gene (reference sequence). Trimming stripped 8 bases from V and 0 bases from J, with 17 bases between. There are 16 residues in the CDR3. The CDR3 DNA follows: TGTGCCAGCCGTCCTGGTGACAGAATTAGCAATCAGCCCCAGCATTTT. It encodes CASRPGDRISNQPQHF.

The CDR3 sequence: CASSRRQGEAFF. The CDR3 coding sequence is TGTGCCAGCAGCCGAAGACAGGGGGAAGCTTTCTTT. The rearrangement links TRBV12-3 or TRBV12-4 to TRBJ1-1, with TRBD1 identical over 8 bases. V dropped 6 bases and J dropped 8; count of bases not matched to a gene: 5. The CDR3 covers 12 residues.

The DNA of the CDR3 is TGTGCCAGCAGCTTAAACAGGGACAGGGGGGAAGCTTTCTTT. Protein: CASSLNRDRGEAFF. This chain joins TRBV7-8 and TRBJ1-1; 11 bases line up with TRBD1. With V trimmed by 2 bases and J by 8 bases, 4 bases remained unmatched. Germline V CDR1 and CDR2: SGHVS, FQNEAQ. The CDR3 has 14 residues.

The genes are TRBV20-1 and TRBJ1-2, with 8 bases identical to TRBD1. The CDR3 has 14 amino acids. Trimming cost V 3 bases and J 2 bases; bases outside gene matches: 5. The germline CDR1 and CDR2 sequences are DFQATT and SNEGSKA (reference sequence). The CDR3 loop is CSASQGASNYGYTF. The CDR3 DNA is TGCAGTGCTAGTCAGGGGGCCTCGAACTATGGCTACACCTTC.

The chain's CDR3 is CASSPGPAGGEQYF. CDR3 coding DNA: TGTGCCAGCAGCCCCGGACCAGCCGGGGGCGAGCAGTACTTC. The chain joins TRBV14 to TRBJ2-7; D possibly corresponds to TRBD2 (6 bases). The CDR3 sequence is 14 residues long. Germline V gene data show CDR1 as SGHDN and CDR2 as FVKESK. The ends were cut back, 4 bases at V and 6 bases at J, with 16 bases in the middle.

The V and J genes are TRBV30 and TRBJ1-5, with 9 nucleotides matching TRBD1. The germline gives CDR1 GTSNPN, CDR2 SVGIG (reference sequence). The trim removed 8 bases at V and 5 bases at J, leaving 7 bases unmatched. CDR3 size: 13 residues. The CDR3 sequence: CAGRTGEHQPQHF. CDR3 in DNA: TGTGCCGGCAGGACAGGGGAACATCAGCCCCAGCATTTT. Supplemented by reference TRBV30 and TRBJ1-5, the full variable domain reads SQTIHQWPATLVQPVGSPLSLECTVEGTSNPNLYWYRQAAGRGLQLLFYSVGIGQISSEVPQNLSASRPQDRQFILSSKKLLLSDSGFYLCAGRTGEHQPQHFGDGTRLSIL.

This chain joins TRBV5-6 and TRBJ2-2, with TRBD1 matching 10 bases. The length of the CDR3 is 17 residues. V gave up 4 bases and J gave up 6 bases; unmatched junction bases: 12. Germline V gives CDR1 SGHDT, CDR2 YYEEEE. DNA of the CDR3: TGTGCCAGCAGCCGCCACCGACAGGGGGCGCTTCCCGGGGAGCTGTTTTTT. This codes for CASSRHRQGALPGELFF.

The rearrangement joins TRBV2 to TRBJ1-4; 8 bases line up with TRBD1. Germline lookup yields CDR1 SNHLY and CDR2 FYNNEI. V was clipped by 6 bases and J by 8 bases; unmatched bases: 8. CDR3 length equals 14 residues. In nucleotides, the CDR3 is TGTGCCAGCAGATCCGACAGGGGATGGGAAAAACTGTTTTTT. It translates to CASRSDRGWEKLFF.

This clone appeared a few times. The CDR3 DNA reads TGTGCCAGCAGCGGGGAGGTAGGGGATGGCTACACCTTC. Its protein product is CASSGEVGDGYTF. This chain connects TRBV9 to TRBJ1-2, with D maybe TRBD1 (5 bases). V was cut by 3 bases and J by 6 bases, with 12 bases left in between. This CDR3 comprises 13 residues. Germline-derived CDR1 and CDR2 are SGDLS and YYNGEE.

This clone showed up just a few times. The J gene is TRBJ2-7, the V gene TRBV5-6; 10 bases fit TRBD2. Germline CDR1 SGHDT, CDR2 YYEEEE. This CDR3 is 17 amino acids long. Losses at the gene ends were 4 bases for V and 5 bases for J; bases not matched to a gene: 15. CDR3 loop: CASSGGASGRAVNEQYF. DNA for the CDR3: TGTGCCAGCAGCGGAGGAGCGAGCGGGAGGGCCGTAAACGAGCAGTACTTC.

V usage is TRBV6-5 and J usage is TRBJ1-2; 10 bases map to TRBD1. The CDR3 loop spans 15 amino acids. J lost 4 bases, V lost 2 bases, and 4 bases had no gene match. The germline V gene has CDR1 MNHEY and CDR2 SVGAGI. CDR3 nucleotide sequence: TGTGCCAGCAGTTACATGGGACAGGGGTTCTATGGCTACACCTTC. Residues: CASSYMGQGFYGYTF.

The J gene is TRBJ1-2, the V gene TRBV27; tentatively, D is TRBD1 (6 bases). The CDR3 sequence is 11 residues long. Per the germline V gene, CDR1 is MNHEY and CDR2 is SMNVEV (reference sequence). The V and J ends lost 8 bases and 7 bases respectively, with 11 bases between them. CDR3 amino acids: CASGIRGGYTF. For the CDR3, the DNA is TGTGCCAGCGGGATCAGGGGTGGCTACACCTTC.

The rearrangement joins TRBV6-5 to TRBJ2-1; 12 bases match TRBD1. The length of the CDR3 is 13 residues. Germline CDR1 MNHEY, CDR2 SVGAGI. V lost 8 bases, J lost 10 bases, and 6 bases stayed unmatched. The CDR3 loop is CASRDRGRWEQFF. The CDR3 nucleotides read TGTGCCAGCCGGGACAGGGGGCGGTGGGAGCAGTTCTTC.

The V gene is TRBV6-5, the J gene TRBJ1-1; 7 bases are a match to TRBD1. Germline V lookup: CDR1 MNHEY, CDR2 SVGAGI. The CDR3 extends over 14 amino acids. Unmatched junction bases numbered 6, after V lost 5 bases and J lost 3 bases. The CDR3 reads CASSPNRGDTEAFF. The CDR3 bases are TGTGCCAGCAGTCCTAACAGGGGAGACACTGAAGCTTTCTTT.

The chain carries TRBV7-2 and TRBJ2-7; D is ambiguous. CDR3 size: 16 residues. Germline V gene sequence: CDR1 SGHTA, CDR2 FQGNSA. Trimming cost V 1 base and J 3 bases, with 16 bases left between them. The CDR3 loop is CASSLDSSSPSYEQYF. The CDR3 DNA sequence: TGTGCCAGCAGCTTAGATAGTAGTAGCCCTAGCTACGAGCAGTACTTC. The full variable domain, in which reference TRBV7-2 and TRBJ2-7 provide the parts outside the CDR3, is GAGVSQSPSNKVTEKGKDVELRCDPISGHTALYWYRQSLGQGLEFLIYFQGNSAPDKSGLPSDRFSAERTGGSVSTLTIQRTQQEDSAVYLCASSLDSSSPSYEQYFGPGTRLTVT.

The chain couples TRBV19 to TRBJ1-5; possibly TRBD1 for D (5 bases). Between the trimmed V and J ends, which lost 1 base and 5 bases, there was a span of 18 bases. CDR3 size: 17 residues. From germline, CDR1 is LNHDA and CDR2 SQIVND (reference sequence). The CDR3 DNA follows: TGTGCCAGTAGTATAGTAGGGGCAGGCCCCCTCGATCAGCCCCAGCATTTT. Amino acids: CASSIVGAGPLDQPQHF.

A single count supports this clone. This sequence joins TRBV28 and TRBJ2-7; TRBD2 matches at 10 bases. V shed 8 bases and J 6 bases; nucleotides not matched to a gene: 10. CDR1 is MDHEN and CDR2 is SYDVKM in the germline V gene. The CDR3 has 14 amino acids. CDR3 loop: CASALAGVIGEQYF. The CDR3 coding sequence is TGTGCCAGCGCCCTAGCGGGAGTAATTGGCGAGCAGTACTTC.

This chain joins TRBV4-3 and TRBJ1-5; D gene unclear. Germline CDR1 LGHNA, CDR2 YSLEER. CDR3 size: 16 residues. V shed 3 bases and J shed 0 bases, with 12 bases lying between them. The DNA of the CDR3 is TGCGCCAGCAGCCATGGACTCAGACTTAGCAATCAGCCCCAGCATTTT. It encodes CASSHGLRLSNQPQHF.

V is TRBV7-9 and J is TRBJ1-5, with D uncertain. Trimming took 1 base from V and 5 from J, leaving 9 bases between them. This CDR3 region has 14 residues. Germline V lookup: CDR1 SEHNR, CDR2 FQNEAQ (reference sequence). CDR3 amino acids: CASSLDMGDQPQHF. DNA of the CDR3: TGTGCCAGCAGCTTAGATATGGGAGATCAGCCCCAGCATTTT.

CDR3 in DNA: TGTGCCAGCAGCGATCTCGGGACACGGCAAGAGACCCAGTACTTC. Translating gives CASSDLGTRQETQYF. The J gene is TRBJ2-5, the V gene TRBV5-6, with a tentative D call TRBD1 (6 bases). This CDR3 has 15 amino acids. CDR1 and CDR2 from the germline V gene are SGHDT and YYEEEE. Trimming left V 4 bases short and J 2 bases short, with 15 bases between.